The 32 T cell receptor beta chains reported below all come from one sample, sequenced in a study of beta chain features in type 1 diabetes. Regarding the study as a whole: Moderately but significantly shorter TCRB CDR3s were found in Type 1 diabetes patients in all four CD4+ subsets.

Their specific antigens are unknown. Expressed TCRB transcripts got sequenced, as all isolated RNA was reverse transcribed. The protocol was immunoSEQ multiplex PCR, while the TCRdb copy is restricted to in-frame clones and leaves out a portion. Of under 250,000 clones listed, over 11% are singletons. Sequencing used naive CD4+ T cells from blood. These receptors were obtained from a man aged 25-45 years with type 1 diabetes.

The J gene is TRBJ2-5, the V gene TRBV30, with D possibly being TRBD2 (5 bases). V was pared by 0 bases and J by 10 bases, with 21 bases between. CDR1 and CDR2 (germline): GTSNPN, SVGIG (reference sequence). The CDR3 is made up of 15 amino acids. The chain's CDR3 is CAWSVGQPGLSDQYF. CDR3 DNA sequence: TGTGCCTGGAGTGTGGGCCAGCCCGGTCTTAGCGACCAGTACTTC.

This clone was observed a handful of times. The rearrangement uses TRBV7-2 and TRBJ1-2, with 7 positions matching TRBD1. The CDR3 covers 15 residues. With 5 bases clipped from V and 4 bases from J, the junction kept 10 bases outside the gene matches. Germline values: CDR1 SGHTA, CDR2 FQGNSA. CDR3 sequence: CASSVGQNNAYGYTF. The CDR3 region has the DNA TGTGCCAGCAGCGTGGGACAGAACAATGCCTATGGCTACACCTTC.

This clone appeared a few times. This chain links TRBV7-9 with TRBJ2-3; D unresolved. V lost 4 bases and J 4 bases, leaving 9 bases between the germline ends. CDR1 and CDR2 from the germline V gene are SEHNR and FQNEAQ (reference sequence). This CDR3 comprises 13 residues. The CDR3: CASSYSSADTQYF. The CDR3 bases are TGTGCCAGCAGCTACTCCTCGGCAGATACGCAGTATTTT.

The CDR3: CASSGSLQGANEQFF. The CDR3 DNA reads TGTGCCAGCAGCGGCTCTCTACAGGGGGCCAATGAGCAGTTCTTC. The J gene is TRBJ2-1, the V gene TRBV5-4, with TRBD1 identical over 9 bases. The junction had 8 bases not matched to a gene; V was cut back by 4 bases and J by 6 bases. Germline CDR1 SGHNT, CDR2 YYREEE (reference sequence). There are 15 residues in the CDR3.

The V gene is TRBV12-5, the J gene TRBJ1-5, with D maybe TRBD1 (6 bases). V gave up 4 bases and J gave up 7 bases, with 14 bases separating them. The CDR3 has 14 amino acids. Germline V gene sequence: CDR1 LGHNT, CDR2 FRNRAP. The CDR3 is CASGWRGGGQPQHF. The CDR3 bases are TGTGCTAGTGGTTGGCGCGGGGGCGGCCAGCCCCAGCATTTT.

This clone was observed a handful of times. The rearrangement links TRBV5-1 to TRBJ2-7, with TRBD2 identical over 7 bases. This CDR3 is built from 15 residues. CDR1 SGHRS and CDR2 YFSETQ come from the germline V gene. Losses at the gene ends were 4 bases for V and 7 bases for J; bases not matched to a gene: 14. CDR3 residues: CASSEGTTSPGEQYF. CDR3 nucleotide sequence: TGCGCCAGCAGCGAAGGGACTACCTCCCCGGGGGAGCAGTACTTC.

DNA of the CDR3: TGTGCCAGCAGGGAGGGCAGCGATGGCTACACCTTC. Protein: CASREGSDGYTF. The chain is built from TRBV2 and TRBJ1-2; D is undetermined. V lost 6 bases and J lost 6, with 11 bases in between. CDR3 length: 12 amino acids. Germline lookup yields CDR1 SNHLY and CDR2 FYNNEI.

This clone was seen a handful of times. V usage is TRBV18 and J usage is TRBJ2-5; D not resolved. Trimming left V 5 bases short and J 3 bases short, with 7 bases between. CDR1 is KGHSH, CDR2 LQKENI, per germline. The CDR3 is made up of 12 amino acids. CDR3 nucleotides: TGTGCCAGCTCAACGTCAGAAGAGACCCAGTACTTC. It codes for CASSTSEETQYF.

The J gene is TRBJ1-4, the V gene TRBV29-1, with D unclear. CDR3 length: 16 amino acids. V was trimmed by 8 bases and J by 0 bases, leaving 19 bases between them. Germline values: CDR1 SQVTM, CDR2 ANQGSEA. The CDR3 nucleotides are TGCAGCATCGGACCTGGCGGGTCTGCAACTAATGAAAAACTGTTTTTT. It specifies CSIGPGGSATNEKLFF.

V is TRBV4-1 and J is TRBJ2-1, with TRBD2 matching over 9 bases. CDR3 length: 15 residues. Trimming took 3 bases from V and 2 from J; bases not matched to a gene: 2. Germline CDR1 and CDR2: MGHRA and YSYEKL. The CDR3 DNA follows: TGCGCCAGCAGCCAGGCGGGAGGGCCCTACAATGAGCAGTTCTTC. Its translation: CASSQAGGPYNEQFF.

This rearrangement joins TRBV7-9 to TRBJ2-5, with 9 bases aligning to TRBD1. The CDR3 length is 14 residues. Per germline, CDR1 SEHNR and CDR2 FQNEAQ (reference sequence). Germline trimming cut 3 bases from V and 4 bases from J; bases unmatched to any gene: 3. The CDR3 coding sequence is TGTGCCAGCAGCTTGGGACAGGGAATAGAGACCCAGTACTTC. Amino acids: CASSLGQGIETQYF.

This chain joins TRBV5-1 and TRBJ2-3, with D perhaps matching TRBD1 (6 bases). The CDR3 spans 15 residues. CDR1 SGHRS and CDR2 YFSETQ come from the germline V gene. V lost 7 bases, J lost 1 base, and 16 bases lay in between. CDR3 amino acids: CASSTSQGGTDTQYF. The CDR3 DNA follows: TGCGCCAGCTCGACATCACAGGGAGGCACAGATACGCAGTATTTT.

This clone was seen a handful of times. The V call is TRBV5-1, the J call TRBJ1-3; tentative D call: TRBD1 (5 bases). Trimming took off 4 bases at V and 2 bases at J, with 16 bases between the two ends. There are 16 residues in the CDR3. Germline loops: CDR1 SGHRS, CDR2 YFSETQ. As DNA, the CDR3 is TGCGCCAGCAGCCCCTCCGGCGGGGGAACTGGAAACACCATATATTTT. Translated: CASSPSGGGTGNTIYF.

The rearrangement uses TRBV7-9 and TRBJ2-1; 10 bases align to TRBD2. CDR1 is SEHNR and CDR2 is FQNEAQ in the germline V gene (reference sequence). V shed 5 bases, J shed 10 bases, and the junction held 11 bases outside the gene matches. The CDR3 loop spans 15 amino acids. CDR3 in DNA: TGTGCCAGCAGCCTCGTGAGCGGGAGGGAAATCGAGCAGTTCTTC. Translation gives CASSLVSGREIEQFF.

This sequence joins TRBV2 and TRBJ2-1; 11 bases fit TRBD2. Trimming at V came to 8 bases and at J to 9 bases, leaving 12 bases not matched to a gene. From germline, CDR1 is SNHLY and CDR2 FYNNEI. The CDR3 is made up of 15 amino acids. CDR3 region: CASRRLAGKSGEQFF. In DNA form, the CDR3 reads TGTGCCAGCCGCAGACTAGCGGGAAAATCGGGTGAGCAGTTCTTC.

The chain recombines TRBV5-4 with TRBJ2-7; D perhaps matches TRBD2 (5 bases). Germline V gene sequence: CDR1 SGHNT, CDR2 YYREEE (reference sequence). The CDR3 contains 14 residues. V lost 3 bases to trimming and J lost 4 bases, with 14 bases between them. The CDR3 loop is CASSSAGKQYEQYF. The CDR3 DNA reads TGTGCCAGCAGCTCCGCCGGGAAGCAGTACGAGCAGTACTTC.

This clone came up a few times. Here the CDR3 reads CSVPMAGNTQYF. Here the CDR3 DNA reads TGCAGCGTCCCCATGGCAGGCAATACGCAGTATTTT. V and J are TRBV29-1 and TRBJ2-3; D is unresolved. The CDR3 spans 12 residues. Trimming stripped 6 bases from V and 7 bases from J, with 14 bases between. The germline V gene encodes CDR1 SQVTM and CDR2 ANQGSEA.

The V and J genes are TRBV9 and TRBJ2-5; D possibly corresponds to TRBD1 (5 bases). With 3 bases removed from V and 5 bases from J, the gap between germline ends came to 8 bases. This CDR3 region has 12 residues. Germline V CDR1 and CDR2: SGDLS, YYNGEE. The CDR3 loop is CASSGNRETQYF. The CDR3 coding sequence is TGTGCCAGCAGCGGAAACAGGGAGACCCAGTACTTC.

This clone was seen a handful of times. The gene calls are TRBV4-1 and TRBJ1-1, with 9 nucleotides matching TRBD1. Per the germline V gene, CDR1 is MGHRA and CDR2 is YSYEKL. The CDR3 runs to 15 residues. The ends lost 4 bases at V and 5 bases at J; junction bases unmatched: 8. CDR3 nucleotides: TGCGCCAGCAGCCTGTTGGGACAGGGAGAAACTGAAGCTTTCTTT. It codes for CASSLLGQGETEAFF.

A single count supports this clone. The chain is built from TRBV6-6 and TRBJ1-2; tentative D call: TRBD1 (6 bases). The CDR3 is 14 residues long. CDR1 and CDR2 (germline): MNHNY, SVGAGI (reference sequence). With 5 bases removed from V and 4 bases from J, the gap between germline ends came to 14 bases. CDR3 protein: CASSQEDSTYGYTF. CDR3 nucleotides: TGTGCCAGCAGTCAAGAGGACAGCACCTATGGCTACACCTTC.

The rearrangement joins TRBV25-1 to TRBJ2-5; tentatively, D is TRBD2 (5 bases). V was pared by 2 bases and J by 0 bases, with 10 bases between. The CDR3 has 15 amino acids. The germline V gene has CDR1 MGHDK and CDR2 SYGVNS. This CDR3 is CASSEPGGNQETQYF. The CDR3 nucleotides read TGTGCCAGCAGTGAACCAGGAGGAAACCAAGAGACCCAGTACTTC.

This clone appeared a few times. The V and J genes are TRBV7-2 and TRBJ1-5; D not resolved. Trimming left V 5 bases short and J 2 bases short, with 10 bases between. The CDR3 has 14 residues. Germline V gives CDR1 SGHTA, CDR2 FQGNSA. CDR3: CASSPRAGNQPQHF. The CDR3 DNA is TGTGCCAGCAGCCCGAGGGCGGGCAATCAGCCCCAGCATTTT.

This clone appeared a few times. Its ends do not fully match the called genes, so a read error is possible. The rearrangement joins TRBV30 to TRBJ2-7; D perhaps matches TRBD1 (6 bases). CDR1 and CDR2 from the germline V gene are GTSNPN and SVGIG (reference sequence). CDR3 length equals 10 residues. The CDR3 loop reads CRDTEHEQYF. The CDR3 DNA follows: TGCCGGGACACCGAGCACGAGCAGTACTTC.

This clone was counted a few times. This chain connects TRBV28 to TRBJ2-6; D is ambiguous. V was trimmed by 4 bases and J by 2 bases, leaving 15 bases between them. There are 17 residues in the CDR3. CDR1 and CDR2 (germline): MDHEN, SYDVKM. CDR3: CASSSYSPATGANVLTF. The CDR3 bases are TGTGCCAGCAGTTCTTACTCCCCCGCGACTGGGGCCAACGTCCTGACTTTC.

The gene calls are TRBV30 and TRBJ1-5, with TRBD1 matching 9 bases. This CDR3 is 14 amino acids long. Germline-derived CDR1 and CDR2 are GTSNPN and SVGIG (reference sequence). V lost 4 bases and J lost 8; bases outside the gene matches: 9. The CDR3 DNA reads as TGTGCCTGGAAGAAAAACAGGGGGCTGGAGCCCCAGCATTTT. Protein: CAWKKNRGLEPQHF. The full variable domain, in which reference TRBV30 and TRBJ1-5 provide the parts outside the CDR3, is SQTIHQWPATLVQPVGSPLSLECTVEGTSNPNLYWYRQAAGRGLQLLFYSVGIGQISSEVPQNLSASRPQDRQFILSSKKLLLSDSGFYLCAWKKNRGLEPQHFGDGTRLSIL.

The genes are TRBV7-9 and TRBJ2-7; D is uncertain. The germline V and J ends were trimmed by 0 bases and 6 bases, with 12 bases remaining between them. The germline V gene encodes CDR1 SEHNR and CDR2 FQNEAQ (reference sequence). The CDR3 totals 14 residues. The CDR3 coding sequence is TGTGCCAGCAGCTTAGCCGACATACGAATCGAGCAGTACTTC. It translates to CASSLADIRIEQYF.

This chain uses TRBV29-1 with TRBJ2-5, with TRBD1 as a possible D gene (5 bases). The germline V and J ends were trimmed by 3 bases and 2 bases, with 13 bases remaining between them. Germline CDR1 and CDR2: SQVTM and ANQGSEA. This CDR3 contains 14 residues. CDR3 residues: CSVDRQGFQETQYF. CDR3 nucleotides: TGCAGCGTTGATCGGCAGGGATTTCAAGAGACCCAGTACTTC.

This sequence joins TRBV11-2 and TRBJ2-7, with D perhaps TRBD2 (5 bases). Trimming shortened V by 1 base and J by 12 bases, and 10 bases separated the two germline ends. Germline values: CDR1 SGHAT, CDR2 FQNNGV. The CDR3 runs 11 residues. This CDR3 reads CASSLGELGYF. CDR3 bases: TGTGCCAGCAGCTTAGGGGAGTTAGGGTACTTC.

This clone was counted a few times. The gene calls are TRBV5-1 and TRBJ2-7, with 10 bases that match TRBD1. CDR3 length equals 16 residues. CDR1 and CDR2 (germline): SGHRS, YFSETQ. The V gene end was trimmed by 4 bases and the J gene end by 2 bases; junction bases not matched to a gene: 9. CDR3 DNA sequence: TGCGCCAGCAGCCCAAGGACAGGGGGATCCACCTACGAGCAGTACTTC. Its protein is CASSPRTGGSTYEQYF. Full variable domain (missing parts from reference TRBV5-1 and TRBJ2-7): KAGVTQTPRYLIKTRGQQVTLSCSPISGHRSVSWYQQTPGQGLQFLFEYFSETQRNKGNFPGRFSGRQFSNSRSEMNVSTLELGDSALYLCASSPRTGGSTYEQYFGPGTRLTVT.

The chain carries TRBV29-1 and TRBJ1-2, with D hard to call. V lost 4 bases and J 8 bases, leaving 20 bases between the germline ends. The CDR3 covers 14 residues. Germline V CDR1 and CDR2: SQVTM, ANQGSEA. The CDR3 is CSVGWETTAGGYTF. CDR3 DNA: TGCAGCGTTGGGTGGGAGACTACAGCCGGGGGCTACACCTTC.

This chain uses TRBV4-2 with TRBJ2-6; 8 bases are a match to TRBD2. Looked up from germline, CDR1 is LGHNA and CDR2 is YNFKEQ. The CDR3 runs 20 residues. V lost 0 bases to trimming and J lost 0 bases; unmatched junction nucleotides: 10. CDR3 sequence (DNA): TGTGCCAGCAGCCAAGATCCCAGCGGGGGAATCCCCTCTGGGGCCAACGTCCTGACTTTC. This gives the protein CASSQDPSGGIPSGANVLTF.

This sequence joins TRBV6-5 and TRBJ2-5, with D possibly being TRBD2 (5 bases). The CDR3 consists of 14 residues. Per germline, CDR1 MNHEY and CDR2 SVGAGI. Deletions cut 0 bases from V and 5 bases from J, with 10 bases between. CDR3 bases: TGTGCCAGCAGTTACTCGGCGGGCCGGGAGACCCAGTACTTC. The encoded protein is CASSYSAGRETQYF.